The 28 T cell receptor beta chains in this list originate from one sample, sequenced in a study of identical twins. Via MiXCR, TCRdb re-called the 5' RACE reads, giving one row per CDR3 protein. This sample has fewer than 250,000 distinct CDR3 sequences, with around 6.8% found just once. This same sample was also part of a study on yellow fever vaccine responses in identical twins.

Sequenced input: memory (CD45RO+) T cells sorted from blood. These receptors were taken from a woman in her late teens or twenties in good health.

This clonotype was found a few times. This sequence joins TRBV20-1 and TRBJ1-2, with D tentatively TRBD1 (5 bases). From germline, CDR1 is DFQATT and CDR2 SNEGSKA (reference sequence). The CDR3 has 13 amino acids. Trimming shortened V by 1 base and J by 4 bases, and 10 bases separated the two germline ends. In DNA form, the CDR3 reads TGCAGTGCTAGAGTTCAGGGTTCCTATGGCTACACCTTC. Translation gives CSARVQGSYGYTF.

This clonotype was detected many times. The chain employs TRBV5-6 and TRBJ2-5, with D maybe TRBD2 (6 bases). V dropped 0 bases and J dropped 5 bases, with 14 bases sitting between them. Per germline, CDR1 SGHDT and CDR2 YYEEEE. The CDR3 has 15 amino acids. This CDR3 is CASSLGWLGGETQYF. The CDR3 DNA reads TGTGCCAGCAGCTTGGGCTGGCTTGGAGGGGAGACCCAGTACTTC.

This clonotype was picked up many times. The chain is built from TRBV2 and TRBJ2-7, with unresolved D. The CDR3 sequence is 16 residues long. V shed 6 bases and J shed 3 bases, with 21 bases lying between them. The germline gives CDR1 SNHLY, CDR2 FYNNEI. The CDR3 DNA follows: TGTGCCAGCAGCCTGATTTTGCGCTTGGAGAACTACGAGCAGTACTTC. Protein product: CASSLILRLENYEQYF.

The J gene is TRBJ1-6, the V gene TRBV5-1; D not resolved. In germline, CDR1 is SGHRS, CDR2 YFSETQ. The CDR3 totals 16 residues. Trimming removed 2 bases from V and 7 bases from J, with 16 bases in between. The CDR3 nucleotides are TGCGCCAGCAGCTTAACCCCTCGGGTTGAAAATTCACCCCTCCACTTT. Protein product: CASSLTPRVENSPLHF.

As regards this clonotype: At one end, the junction sequence differs from germline, possibly due to a read error. The chain combines TRBV9 with TRBJ2-1; D unclear. This CDR3 comprises 16 residues. CDR1 SGDLS and CDR2 YYNGEE come from the germline V gene. As DNA, the CDR3 is TGTGCCAGCAACGTAGGTCTCGAAGCAAAGTACAATGAGCAGTTCTTC. The encoded protein is CASNVGLEAKYNEQFF.

This clonotype was counted ten times or more. J is TRBJ1-6 and V is TRBV2; unclear D gene. This CDR3 has 14 amino acids. CDR1 is SNHLY, CDR2 FYNNEI, per germline. The V end lost 1 base, the J end lost 6 bases, and 7 bases lay between the germline ends. CDR3 sequence: CASSEGERNSPLHF. The CDR3 DNA follows: TGTGCCAGCAGTGAAGGGGAACGTAATTCACCCCTCCACTTT.

This clonotype has just a few counts. The rearrangement joins TRBV4-1 to TRBJ1-6; D might be TRBD1 (5 bases). The germline V and J ends were trimmed by 3 bases and 5 bases, with 11 bases remaining between them. There are 15 residues in the CDR3. Germline values: CDR1 MGHRA, CDR2 YSYEKL. CDR3 in DNA: TGCGCCAGCAGCCACAGGGTTTCGGATAATTCACCCCTCCACTTT. It translates to CASSHRVSDNSPLHF.

This clonotype was observed a handful of times. This sequence joins TRBV5-1 and TRBJ1-2; the D gene is possibly TRBD1 (5 bases). Trimming pared 0 bases from V and 3 bases from J, leaving 12 bases between. This CDR3 comprises 15 residues. Germline-derived CDR1 and CDR2 are SGHRS and YFSETQ. The chain's CDR3 is CASSLEGQGDYGYTF. The CDR3 DNA is TGCGCCAGCAGCTTGGAGGGGCAGGGTGACTATGGCTACACCTTC.

This clonotype was detected only a few times. The chain combines TRBV7-9 with TRBJ1-6, with a weak D call TRBD1 (5 bases). Trimming left V 0 bases short and J 6 bases short, with 9 bases between. CDR1 SEHNR and CDR2 FQNEAQ come from the germline V gene (reference sequence). This CDR3 spans 15 amino acids. The chain's CDR3 is CASSLAQGPNSPLHF. The CDR3 DNA is TGTGCCAGCAGCTTAGCCCAGGGACCTAATTCACCCCTCCACTTT.

This clonotype has just a few counts. The rearrangement joins TRBV12-3 or TRBV12-4 to TRBJ1-2; D is undetermined. The CDR3 is 13 residues long. Trimming took off 5 bases at V and 5 bases at J, with 12 bases between the two ends. The CDR3 DNA reads as TGTGCCAGCAGTGACGGAAGACGGTATGGCTACACCTTC. Protein product: CASSDGRRYGYTF.

This clonotype has ten or more counts. The chain couples TRBV12-3 or TRBV12-4 to TRBJ1-1, with 9 nucleotides matching TRBD1. Losses at the gene ends were 6 bases for V and 6 bases for J; bases not matched to a gene: 8. CDR3 length equals 14 residues. For the CDR3, the DNA is TGTGCCAGCAGCCCCACCGACAGGGGGGCTGAAGCTTTCTTT. As protein: CASSPTDRGAEAFF.

The table lists this clonotype with a few counts. The CDR3 coding sequence is TGCGCCAGCAGCTTGGGGGACCCAGGCGGCTACACCTTC. Residues: CASSLGDPGGYTF. The gene calls are TRBV5-1 and TRBJ1-2, with D possibly matching TRBD1 (5 bases). Germline-derived CDR1 and CDR2 are SGHRS and YFSETQ. The CDR3 contains 13 residues. V was clipped by 0 bases and J by 8 bases, with 11 bases between them.

This clonotype was found a few times. The chain is built from TRBV12-3 or TRBV12-4 and TRBJ2-7; no clear D. V was shortened by 4 bases and J by 7 bases, with 8 bases between the two germline ends. This CDR3 has 11 residues. CDR3 in amino acids: CASSSRWEQYF. The CDR3 coding sequence is TGTGCCAGCAGTTCACGTTGGGAGCAGTACTTC.

This clonotype was seen at least ten times. The rearrangement uses TRBV4-2 and TRBJ2-3, with D maybe TRBD1 (6 bases). Germline V lookup: CDR1 LGHNA, CDR2 YNFKEQ. Deletions cut 0 bases from V and 4 bases from J, with 11 bases between. The CDR3 runs to 15 residues. This chain's CDR3 is CASSQDVGGADTQYF. CDR3 coding DNA: TGTGCCAGCAGCCAAGATGTTGGGGGCGCAGATACGCAGTATTTT.

This clonotype was detected only a few times. The V call is TRBV12-3 or TRBV12-4, the J call TRBJ1-2; 7 nucleotides line up with TRBD1. The CDR3 extends over 16 amino acids. Trimming at V came to 6 bases and at J to 11 bases, leaving 21 bases not matched to a gene. CDR3 coding DNA: TGTGCCAGCAGGCAGCTTAGGACAGGACCTGGGCTCGGGTACACCTTC. Residues: CASRQLRTGPGLGYTF.

This clonotype was counted ten times or more. The V call is TRBV10-3, the J call TRBJ2-2; TRBD2 is a possible D gene (5 bases). CDR1 is ENHRY and CDR2 is SYGVKD in the germline V gene. The CDR3 is 15 residues long. The V and J ends lost 6 bases and 7 bases respectively, with 18 bases between them. The CDR3, as DNA: TGTGCCATCAGGATAGCGCTATTAGGTGGCGGGGAGCTGTTTTTT. This translates into CAIRIALLGGGELFF.

The genes are TRBV11-2 and TRBJ2-3; 9 bases are a match to TRBD2. Germline values: CDR1 SGHAT, CDR2 FQNNGV. V shed 2 bases, J shed 0 bases, and the junction held 15 bases outside the gene matches. The CDR3 consists of 20 residues. The CDR3 DNA sequence: TGTGCCAGCAGCTTAAGGCGCGGGAGGGCTCCCGACTCCAGCACAGATACGCAGTATTTT. Translated, it gives CASSLRRGRAPDSSTDTQYF.

This clonotype was found a few times. In DNA form, the CDR3 reads TGTGCCAGCAGCTTAGAGGGTTGGTTTAGCGGACCCGATAAGGGGGTAGCTGCCTACAATGAGCAGTTCTTC. This translates into CASSLEGWFSGPDKGVAAYNEQFF. The chain is built from TRBV11-2 and TRBJ2-1, with D perhaps given as TRBD1 or TRBD2 (6 bases each). Between the trimmed V and J ends, which lost 0 bases and 2 bases, there was a span of 35 bases. From germline, CDR1 is SGHAT and CDR2 FQNNGV. CDR3 size: 24 residues.

The V and J genes are TRBV20-1 and TRBJ2-2; D may be TRBD2 (6 bases). This CDR3 region has 15 residues. Between the trimmed V and J ends, which lost 7 bases and 3 bases, there was a span of 18 bases. Germline V CDR1 and CDR2: DFQATT, SNEGSKA (reference sequence). CDR3 in DNA: TGCAGTGTACGAGAAGGGACTCGAGACACCGGGGAGCTGTTTTTT. It is translated as CSVREGTRDTGELFF.

This clonotype was detected only a few times. The genes are TRBV5-1 and TRBJ1-6; D gene uncertain. The V end was cut by 0 bases, the J end by 9 bases, with 4 bases between. This CDR3 region has 12 residues. Germline V gives CDR1 SGHRS, CDR2 YFSETQ. CDR3: CASSLEGSPLHF. The CDR3 region has the DNA TGCGCCAGCAGCTTGGAGGGTTCACCCCTCCACTTT.

This clonotype has a count of ten or more. This chain joins TRBV16 and TRBJ2-1; no definite D call. Per germline, CDR1 KGHSY and CDR2 FQNENV. CDR3 length equals 12 residues. Trimming stripped 0 bases from V and 6 bases from J, with 3 bases between. CDR3 DNA: TGTGCCAGCAGCCAATCGTTCAATGAGCAGTTCTTC. Protein product: CASSQSFNEQFF.

Many counts were recorded for this clonotype. V gene TRBV20-1 combines with J gene TRBJ2-1; maybe TRBD2 (6 bases). The CDR3 is made up of 11 amino acids. CDR1 DFQATT and CDR2 SNEGSKA come from the germline V gene (reference sequence). Trimming took off 4 bases at V and 9 bases at J, with 10 bases between the two ends. Here the CDR3 DNA reads TGCAGTGCTATTATTAGCGGTGAGCAGTTCTTC. Its translation: CSAIISGEQFF.

In its sample, this clonotype was seen a few times. The chain joins TRBV7-8 to TRBJ1-5; 8 nucleotides line up with TRBD1. The ends lost 5 bases at V and 2 bases at J; junction bases unmatched: 17. Germline V gives CDR1 SGHVS, CDR2 FQNEAQ. This CDR3 comprises 19 residues. This CDR3 is CASSPRPGTGPGGNQPQHF. Written as DNA, the CDR3 is TGTGCCAGCAGCCCACGTCCCGGGACAGGACCCGGGGGCAATCAGCCCCAGCATTTT.

This clonotype was detected many times. The chain links TRBV29-1 to TRBJ2-7, with 7 positions matching TRBD1. J lost 2 bases, V lost 3 bases, and 13 bases had no gene match. The CDR3 runs to 16 residues. The germline gives CDR1 SQVTM, CDR2 ANQGSEA. The CDR3 coding sequence is TGCAGCGTTGACCGACCCGGGACAGCTACGCCCTACGAGCAGTACTTC. It encodes CSVDRPGTATPYEQYF.

This rearrangement joins TRBV5-6 to TRBJ2-3; TRBD2 matches 9 bases. Looked up from germline, CDR1 is SGHDT and CDR2 is YYEEEE. V shed 3 bases and J 6 bases; nucleotides not matched to a gene: 8. The CDR3 covers 15 residues. The chain's CDR3 is CASSSRLAAADTQYF. CDR3 coding DNA: TGTGCCAGCAGCTCCCGACTAGCGGCCGCGGATACGCAGTATTTT.

The chain combines TRBV27 with TRBJ1-3; D is unresolved. Germline V gives CDR1 MNHEY, CDR2 SMNVEV (reference sequence). This CDR3 has 15 residues. Deletions cut 5 bases from V and 0 bases from J, with 11 bases between. Here the CDR3 DNA reads TGTGCCAGCAGTCCTGTGCCGCTCTCTGGAAACACCATATATTTT. It codes for CASSPVPLSGNTIYF.

V is TRBV12-3 or TRBV12-4 and J is TRBJ2-7; 9 positions match TRBD1. The CDR3 is made up of 14 amino acids. V was pared by 7 bases and J by 2 bases, with 6 bases of the junction left unmatched. CDR3 loop: CASTLQGATYEQYF. The CDR3 coding sequence is TGTGCCAGCACCCTACAGGGGGCGACCTACGAGCAGTACTTC.

In its sample, this clonotype was seen a few times. CDR3 DNA: TGTGCCACCAGCAGAGATAGGACTAGCGGGAGTAGTTACGAGCAGTACTTC. Translating it yields CATSRDRTSGSSYEQYF. J is TRBJ2-7 and V is TRBV15; 13 nucleotides align to TRBD2. The CDR3 is 17 amino acids. V lost 0 bases to trimming and J lost 4 bases; unmatched junction nucleotides: 6. The germline CDR1 and CDR2 sequences are LNHNV and YYDKDF (reference sequence).